Described below is a single TCR beta chain sequence and its context. The junction departs from the called germline gene at one end, perhaps through a read error. The CDR3 is 10 amino acids. Germline CDR1 DFQATT, CDR2 SNEGSKA (reference sequence). The data were produced by immunoSEQ multiplex PCR, yet TCRdb's version contains in-frame clones alone and is incomplete. The sample has around 68,000 clones, over 75% seen once. These data are taken from a study of blood T cell repertoires in COVID-19. Whole-study context: From T cells, B-cell-depleted T cells, or PBMCs came the material, which was cDNA or gDNA.

The sequenced sample consisted of peripheral blood. This sequence joins TRBV20-1 and TRBJ2-7; possibly TRBD2 for D (5 bases). The sequence was obtained from a man aged 45 to 65 with active COVID-19. The CDR3 region is CSARGWAESF. CDR3 sequence (DNA): TGCAGTGCCCGGGGTTGGGCGGAGAGCTTC.